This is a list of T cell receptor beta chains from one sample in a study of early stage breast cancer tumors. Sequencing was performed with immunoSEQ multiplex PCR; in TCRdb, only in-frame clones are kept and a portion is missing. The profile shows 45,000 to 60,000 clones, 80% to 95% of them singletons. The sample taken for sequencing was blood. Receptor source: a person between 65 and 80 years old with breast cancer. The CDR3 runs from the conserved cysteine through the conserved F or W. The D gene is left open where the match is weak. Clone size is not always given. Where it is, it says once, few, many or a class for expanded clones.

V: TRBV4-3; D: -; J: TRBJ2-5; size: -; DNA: TGCGCCAGCAGCCAAGATCGCGGGGTACAAGAGACCCAGTACTTC; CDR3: CASSQDRGVQETQYF
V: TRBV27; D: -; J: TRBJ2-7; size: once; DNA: TGTGCCAGCAGTTTACGGACTCCGTACGAGCAGTACTTC; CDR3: CASSLRTPYEQYF
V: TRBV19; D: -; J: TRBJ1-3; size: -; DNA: TGTGCCGGGGAGAAAGGAAACACCATATATTTT; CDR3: CAGEKGNTIYF
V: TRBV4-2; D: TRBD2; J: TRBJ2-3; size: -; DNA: TGTGCCAGCAGCTCGCCCCCAGCGGGGGGCACAGATACGCAGTATTTT; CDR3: CASSSPPAGGTDTQYF
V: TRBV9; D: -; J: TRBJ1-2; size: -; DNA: TGTGCCAGCAGCCCTAGGGGGGGAGGGTTTGGCTATGGCTACACCTTC; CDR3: CASSPRGGGFGYGYTF
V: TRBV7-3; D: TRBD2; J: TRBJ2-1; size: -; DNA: TGTGCCAGCAGCGCAGCAGCGGGAGGGTACAATGAGCAGTTCTTC; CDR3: CASSAAAGGYNEQFF
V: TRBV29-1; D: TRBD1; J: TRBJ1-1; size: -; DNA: TGCAGCGGGGGTCCGGGACAGGGCACTGAAGCTTTCTTT; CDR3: CSGGPGQGTEAFF
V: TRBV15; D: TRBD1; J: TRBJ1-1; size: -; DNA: TGTGCCACCAGCCGGGACAGGTTGAACACTGAAGCTTTCTTT; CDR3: CATSRDRLNTEAFF
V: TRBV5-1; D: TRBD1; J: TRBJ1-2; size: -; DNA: TGCGCCAGCAGCCTGGACAACGGGCCGGGACAGGGGTATGGCTACACCTTC; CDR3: CASSLDNGPGQGYGYTF
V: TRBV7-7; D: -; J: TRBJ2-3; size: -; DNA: TGTGCCAGCAGCTTAGCGGCTAGAGGAGATACGCAGTATTTT; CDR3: CASSLAARGDTQYF
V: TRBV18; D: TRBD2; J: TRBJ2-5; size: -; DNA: TGTGCCAGCTCACCACCGGGGGGGGAAAAGACCCAGTACTTC; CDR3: CASSPPGGEKTQYF
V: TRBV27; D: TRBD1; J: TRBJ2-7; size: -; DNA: TGTGCCAGTTATTTCCTAACGCCGGGTCAGGGGGCCTCGAGCTCCTACGAGCAGTACTTC; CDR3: CASYFLTPGQGASSSYEQYF
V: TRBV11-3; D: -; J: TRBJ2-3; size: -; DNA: TGTGCCAGCAGCTCCCAAGGGACAAGGGGTACGCAGTATTTT; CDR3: CASSSQGTRGTQYF
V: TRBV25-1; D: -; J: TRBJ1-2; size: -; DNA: TGTGCCAGCAGTGAAACCCTATCCGTCGGCTACACCTTC; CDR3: CASSETLSVGYTF
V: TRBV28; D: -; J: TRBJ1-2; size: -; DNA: TGTGCCAGCAGTTTAGGGACACCTTCCAACTATGGCTACACCTTC; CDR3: CASSLGTPSNYGYTF
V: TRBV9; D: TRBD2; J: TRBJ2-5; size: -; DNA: TGTGCCAGCAGCGTAGTGGCTAGCGGGGGGGTAGAACAAGAGACCCAGTACTTC; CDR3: CASSVVASGGVEQETQYF
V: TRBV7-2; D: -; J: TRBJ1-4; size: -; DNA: TGTGCCAGCAGCTCGTTTCAGGGTGAAAAACTGTTTTTT; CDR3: CASSSFQGEKLFF
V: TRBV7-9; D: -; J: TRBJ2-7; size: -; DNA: TGTGCCAGCAGCTTAGAGGGGGGGGCTCGTGAGCAGTACTTC; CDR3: CASSLEGGAREQYF
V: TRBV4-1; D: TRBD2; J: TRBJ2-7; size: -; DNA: TGCGCCAGCAGCCAAGATCGTCCCGGCGGGAGCATGCAGTACGAGCAGTACTTC; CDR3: CASSQDRPGGSMQYEQYF